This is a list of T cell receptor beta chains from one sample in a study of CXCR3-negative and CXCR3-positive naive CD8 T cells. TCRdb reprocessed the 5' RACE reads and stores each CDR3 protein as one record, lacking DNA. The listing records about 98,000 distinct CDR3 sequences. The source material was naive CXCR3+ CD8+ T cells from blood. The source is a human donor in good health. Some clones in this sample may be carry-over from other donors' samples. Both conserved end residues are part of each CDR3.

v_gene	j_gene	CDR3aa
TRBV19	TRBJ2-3	CASSFGGAGYTQYF
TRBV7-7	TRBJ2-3	CASSLTAGGADTQYF
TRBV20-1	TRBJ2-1	CSARDRGRESNEQFF
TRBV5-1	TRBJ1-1	CASSIPEGQDSEAFF
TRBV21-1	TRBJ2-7	CASSKVRQDSYEQYF
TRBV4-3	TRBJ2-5	CASSQDPLGAWETQYF
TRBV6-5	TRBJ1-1	CASSYRNSEAFF
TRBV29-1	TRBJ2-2	CSVDPGRRAGELFF
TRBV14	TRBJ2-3	CASSQEYVRWGTDTQYF
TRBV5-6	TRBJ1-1	CASSFGRGTEAFF
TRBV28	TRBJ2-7	CASSLTVLYEQYF
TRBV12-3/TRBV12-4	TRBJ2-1	CASSLAGNNEQFF
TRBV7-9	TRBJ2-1	CASSLEFSYNEQFF